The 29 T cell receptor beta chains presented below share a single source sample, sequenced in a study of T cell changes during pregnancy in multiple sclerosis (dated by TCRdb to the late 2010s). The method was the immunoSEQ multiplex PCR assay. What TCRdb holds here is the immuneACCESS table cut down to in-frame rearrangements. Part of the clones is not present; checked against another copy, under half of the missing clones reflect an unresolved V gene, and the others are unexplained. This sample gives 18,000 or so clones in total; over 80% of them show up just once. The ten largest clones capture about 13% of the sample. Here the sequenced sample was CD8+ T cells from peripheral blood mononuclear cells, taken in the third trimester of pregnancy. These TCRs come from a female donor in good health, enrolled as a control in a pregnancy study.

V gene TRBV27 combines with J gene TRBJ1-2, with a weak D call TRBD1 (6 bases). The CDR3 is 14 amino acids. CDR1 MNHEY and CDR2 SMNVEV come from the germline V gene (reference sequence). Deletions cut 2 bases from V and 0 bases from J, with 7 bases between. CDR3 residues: CASSLAGANYGYTF. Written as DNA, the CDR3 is TGTGCCAGCAGTTTAGCAGGGGCTAACTATGGCTACACCTTC.

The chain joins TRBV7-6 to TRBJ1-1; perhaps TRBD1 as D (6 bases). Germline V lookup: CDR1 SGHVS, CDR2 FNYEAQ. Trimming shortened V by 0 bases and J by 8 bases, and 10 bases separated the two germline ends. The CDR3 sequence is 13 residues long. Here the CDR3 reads CASSLAGGQEAFF. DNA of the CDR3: TGTGCCAGCAGCTTAGCGGGCGGACAGGAAGCTTTCTTT.

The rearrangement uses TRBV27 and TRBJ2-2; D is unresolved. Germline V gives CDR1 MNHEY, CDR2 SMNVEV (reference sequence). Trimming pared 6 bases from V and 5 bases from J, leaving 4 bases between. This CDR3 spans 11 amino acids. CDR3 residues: CASSETGELFF. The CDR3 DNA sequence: TGTGCCAGCAGCGAGACCGGGGAGCTGTTTTTT.

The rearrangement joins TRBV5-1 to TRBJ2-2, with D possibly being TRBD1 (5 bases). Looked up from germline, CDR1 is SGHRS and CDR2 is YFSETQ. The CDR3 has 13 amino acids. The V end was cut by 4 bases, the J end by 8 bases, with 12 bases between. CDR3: CASSPDKPGELFF. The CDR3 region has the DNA TGCGCCAGCAGCCCGGACAAGCCTGGGGAGCTGTTTTTT.

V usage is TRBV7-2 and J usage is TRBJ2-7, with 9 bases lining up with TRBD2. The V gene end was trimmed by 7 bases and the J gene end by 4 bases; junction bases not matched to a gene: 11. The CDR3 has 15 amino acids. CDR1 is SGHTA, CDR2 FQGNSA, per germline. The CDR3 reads CASTQRSSGDYEQYF. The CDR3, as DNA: TGTGCCAGCACCCAGAGGTCTAGCGGGGATTACGAGCAGTACTTC.

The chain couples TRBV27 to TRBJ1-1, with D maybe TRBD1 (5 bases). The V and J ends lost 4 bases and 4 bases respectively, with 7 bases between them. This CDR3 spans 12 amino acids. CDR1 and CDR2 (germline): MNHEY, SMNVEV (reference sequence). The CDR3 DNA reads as TGTGCCAGCAGTTCCCAGGGCACTGAAGCTTTCTTT. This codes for CASSSQGTEAFF.

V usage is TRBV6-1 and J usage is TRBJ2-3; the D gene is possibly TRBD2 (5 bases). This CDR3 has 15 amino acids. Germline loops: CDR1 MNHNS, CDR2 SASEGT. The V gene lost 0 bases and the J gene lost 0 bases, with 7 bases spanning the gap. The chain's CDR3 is CASSEARGSTDTQYF. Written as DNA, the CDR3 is TGTGCCAGCAGTGAAGCGCGCGGGAGCACAGATACGCAGTATTTT.

This CDR3 is CASSILGQPQHF. Here the CDR3 DNA reads TGTGCCAGTAGTATCCTCGGGCAGCCCCAGCATTTT. The J gene is TRBJ1-5, the V gene TRBV19; D is unresolved. CDR3 length: 12 amino acids. Germline CDR1 LNHDA, CDR2 SQIVND (reference sequence). Deletions cut 3 bases from V and 7 bases from J, with 7 bases between. The variable domain in full, with the rest retrieved from reference TRBV19 and TRBJ1-5, is DGGITQSPKYLFRKEGQNVTLSCEQNLNHDAMYWYRQDPGQGLRLIYYSQIVNDFQKGDIAEGYSVSREKKESFPLTVTSAQKNPTAFYLCASSILGQPQHFGDGTRLSIL.

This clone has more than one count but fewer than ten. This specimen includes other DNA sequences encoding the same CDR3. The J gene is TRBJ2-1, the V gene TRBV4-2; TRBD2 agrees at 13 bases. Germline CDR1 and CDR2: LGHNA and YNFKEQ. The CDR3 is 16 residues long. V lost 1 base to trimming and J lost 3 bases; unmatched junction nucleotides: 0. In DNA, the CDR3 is TGTGCCAGCAGCCAAGGGACTAGCGGGAGCTACAATGAGCAGTTCTTC. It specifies CASSQGTSGSYNEQFF.

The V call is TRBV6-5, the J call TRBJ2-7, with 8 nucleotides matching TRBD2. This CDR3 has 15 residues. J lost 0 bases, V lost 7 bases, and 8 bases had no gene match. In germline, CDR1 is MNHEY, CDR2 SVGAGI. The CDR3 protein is CASTARGGSSYEQYF. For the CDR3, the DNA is TGTGCCAGCACAGCCCGGGGGGGAAGCTCCTACGAGCAGTACTTC.

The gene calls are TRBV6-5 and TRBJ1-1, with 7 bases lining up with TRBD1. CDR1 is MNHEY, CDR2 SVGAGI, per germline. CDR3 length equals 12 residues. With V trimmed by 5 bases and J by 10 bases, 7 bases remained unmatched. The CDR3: CASSDPPGGAFF. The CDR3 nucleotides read TGTGCCAGCAGTGACCCCCCAGGGGGAGCTTTCTTT.

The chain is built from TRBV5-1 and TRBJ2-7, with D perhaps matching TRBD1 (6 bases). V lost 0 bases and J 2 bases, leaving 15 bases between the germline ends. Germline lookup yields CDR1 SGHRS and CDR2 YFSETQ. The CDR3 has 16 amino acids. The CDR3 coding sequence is TGCGCCAGCAGCTTGGCCGGGGCAGGGGTTCCCTACGAGCAGTACTTC. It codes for CASSLAGAGVPYEQYF.

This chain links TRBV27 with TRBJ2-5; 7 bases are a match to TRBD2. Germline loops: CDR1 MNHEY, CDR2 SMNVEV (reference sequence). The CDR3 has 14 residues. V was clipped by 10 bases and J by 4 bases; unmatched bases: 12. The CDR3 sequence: CATKAGSYGETQYF. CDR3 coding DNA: TGTGCCACCAAAGCGGGAAGCTACGGAGAGACCCAGTACTTC.

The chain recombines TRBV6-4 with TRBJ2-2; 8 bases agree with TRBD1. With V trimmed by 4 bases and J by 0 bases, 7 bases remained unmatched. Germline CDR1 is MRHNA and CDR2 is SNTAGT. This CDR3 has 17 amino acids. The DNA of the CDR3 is TGTGCCAGCAGTGGGGGACAGGAGGGTTCGAACACCGGGGAGCTGTTTTTT. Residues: CASSGGQEGSNTGELFF.

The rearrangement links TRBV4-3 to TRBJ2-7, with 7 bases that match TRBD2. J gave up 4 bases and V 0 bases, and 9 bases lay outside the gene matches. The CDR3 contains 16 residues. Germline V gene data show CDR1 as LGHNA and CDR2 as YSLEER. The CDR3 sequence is CASSQDGGSSGYEQYF. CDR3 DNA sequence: TGCGCCAGCAGCCAAGATGGTGGTTCTAGCGGATACGAGCAGTACTTC.

CDR3 sequence: CASSPGQGVTNEKLFF. As DNA, the CDR3 is TGTGCCAGCAGCCCGGGACAGGGGGTTACTAATGAAAAACTGTTTTTT. This chain uses TRBV2 with TRBJ1-4, with 11 bases lining up with TRBD1. The CDR3 sequence is 16 residues long. Germline V gives CDR1 SNHLY, CDR2 FYNNEI. The J segment lost 2 bases and the V segment lost 6 bases, leaving 5 bases of the junction unmatched.

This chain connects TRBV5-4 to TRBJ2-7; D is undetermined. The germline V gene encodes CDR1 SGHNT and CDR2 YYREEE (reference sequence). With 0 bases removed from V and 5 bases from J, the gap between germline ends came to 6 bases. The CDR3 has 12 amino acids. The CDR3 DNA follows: TGTGCCAGCAGCTTGGCCCCGGACGAGCAGTACTTC. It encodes CASSLAPDEQYF. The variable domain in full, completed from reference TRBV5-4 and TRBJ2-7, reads ETGVTQSPTHLIKTRGQQVTLRCSSQSGHNTVSWYQQALGQGPQFIFQYYREEENGRGNFPPRFSGLQFPNYSSELNVNALELDDSALYLCASSLAPDEQYFGPGTRLTVT.

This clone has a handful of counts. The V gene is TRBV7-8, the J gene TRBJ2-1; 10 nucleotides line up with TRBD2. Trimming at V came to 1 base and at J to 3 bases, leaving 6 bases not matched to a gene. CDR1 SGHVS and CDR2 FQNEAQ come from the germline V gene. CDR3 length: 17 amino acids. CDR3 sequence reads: CASSLEASGGLYNEQFF. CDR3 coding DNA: TGTGCCAGCAGCTTAGAGGCTAGCGGGGGCCTCTACAATGAGCAGTTCTTC. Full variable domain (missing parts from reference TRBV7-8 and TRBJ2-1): GAGVSQSPRYKVAKRGQDVALRCDPISGHVSLFWYQQALGQGPEFLTYFQNEAQLDKSGLPSDRFFAERPEGSVSTLKIQRTQQEDSAVYLCASSLEASGGLYNEQFFGPGTRLTVL.

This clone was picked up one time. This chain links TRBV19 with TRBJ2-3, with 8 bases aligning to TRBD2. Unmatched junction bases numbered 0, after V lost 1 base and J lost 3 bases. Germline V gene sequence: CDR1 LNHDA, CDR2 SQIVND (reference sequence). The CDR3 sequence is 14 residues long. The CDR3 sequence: CASSIAGGTDTQYF. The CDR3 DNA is TGTGCCAGTAGTATAGCGGGAGGGACAGATACGCAGTATTTT.

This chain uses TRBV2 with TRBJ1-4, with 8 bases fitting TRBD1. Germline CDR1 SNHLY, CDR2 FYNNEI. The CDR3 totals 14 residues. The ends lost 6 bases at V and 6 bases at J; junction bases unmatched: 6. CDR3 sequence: CASRGQGGHEKLFF. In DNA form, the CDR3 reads TGTGCCAGCAGAGGACAGGGAGGGCATGAAAAACTGTTTTTT. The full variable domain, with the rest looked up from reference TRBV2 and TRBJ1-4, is EPEVTQTPSHQVTQMGQEVILRCVPISNHLYFYWYRQILGQKVEFLVSFYNNEISEKSEIFDDQFSVERPDGSNFTLKIRSTKLEDSAMYFCASRGQGGHEKLFFGSGTQLSVL.

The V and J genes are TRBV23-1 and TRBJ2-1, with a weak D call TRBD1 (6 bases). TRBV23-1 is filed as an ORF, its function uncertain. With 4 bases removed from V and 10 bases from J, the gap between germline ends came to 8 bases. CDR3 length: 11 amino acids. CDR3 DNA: TGCGCCAGCAGTCGGGGGCGGGAGCAGTTCTTC. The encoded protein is CASSRGREQFF.

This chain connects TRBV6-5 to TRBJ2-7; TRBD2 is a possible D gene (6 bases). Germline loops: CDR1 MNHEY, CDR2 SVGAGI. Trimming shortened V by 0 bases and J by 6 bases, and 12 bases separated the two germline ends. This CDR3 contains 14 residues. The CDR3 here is CASSYSGGEGEQYF. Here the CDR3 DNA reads TGTGCCAGCAGTTACTCCGGGGGAGAGGGCGAGCAGTACTTC.

This CDR3 is CASSLTGVDYGYTF. DNA for the CDR3: TGTGCCAGCAGCTTGACAGGGGTGGACTATGGCTACACCTTC. This chain uses TRBV2 with TRBJ1-2, with 8 bases that match TRBD1. Germline-derived CDR1 and CDR2 are SNHLY and FYNNEI. Germline trimming cut 6 bases from V and 3 bases from J; bases unmatched to any gene: 6. This CDR3 spans 14 amino acids.

This CDR3 reads CASSQTTGAYEQYF. CDR3 nucleotides: TGCGCCAGCAGCCAGACGACAGGGGCCTACGAGCAGTACTTC. The gene calls are TRBV4-3 and TRBJ2-7; 8 bases agree with TRBD1. With V trimmed by 3 bases and J by 2 bases, 3 bases remained unmatched. This CDR3 spans 14 amino acids. The germline gives CDR1 LGHNA, CDR2 YSLEER.

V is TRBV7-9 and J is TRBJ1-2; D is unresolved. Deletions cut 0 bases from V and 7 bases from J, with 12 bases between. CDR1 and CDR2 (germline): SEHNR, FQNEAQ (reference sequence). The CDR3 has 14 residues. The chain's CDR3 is CASSLALREGGYTF. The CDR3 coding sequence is TGTGCCAGCAGCTTAGCCCTCCGGGAGGGTGGCTACACCTTC.

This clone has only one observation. DNA of the CDR3: TGTGCCAGCAGTCTAGGGGGGGACTTGTACCAAGAGACCCAGTACTTC. The encoded protein is CASSLGGDLYQETQYF. The gene calls are TRBV28 and TRBJ2-5; possibly TRBD2 for D (7 bases). Trimming took off 5 bases at V and 0 bases at J, with 16 bases between the two ends. Germline lookup yields CDR1 MDHEN and CDR2 SYDVKM. This CDR3 has 16 amino acids.

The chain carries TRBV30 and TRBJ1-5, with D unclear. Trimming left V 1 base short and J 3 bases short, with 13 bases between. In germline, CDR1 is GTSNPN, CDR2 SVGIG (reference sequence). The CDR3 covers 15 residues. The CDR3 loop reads CAWSEFGWNNQPQHF. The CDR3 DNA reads TGTGCCTGGAGTGAGTTCGGGTGGAACAATCAGCCCCAGCATTTT. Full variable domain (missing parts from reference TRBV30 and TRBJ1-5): SQTIHQWPATLVQPVGSPLSLECTVEGTSNPNLYWYRQAAGRGLQLLFYSVGIGQISSEVPQNLSASRPQDRQFILSSKKLLLSDSGFYLCAWSEFGWNNQPQHFGDGTRLSIL.

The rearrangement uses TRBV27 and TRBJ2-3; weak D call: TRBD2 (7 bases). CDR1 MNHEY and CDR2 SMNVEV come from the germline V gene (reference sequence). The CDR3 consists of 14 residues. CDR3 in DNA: TGTGCTATCAGTGGGGGGGCCAGCACAGATACGCAGTATTTT. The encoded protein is CAISGGASTDTQYF.

The CDR3 DNA reads TGTGCCAGCAGCTCGACAGGCTACGAGCAGTACTTC. It encodes CASSSTGYEQYF. V is TRBV27 and J is TRBJ2-7; possible D gene TRBD1, 6 bases. This CDR3 contains 12 residues. The V end lost 6 bases, the J end lost 3 bases, and 9 bases lay between the germline ends. Looked up from germline, CDR1 is MNHEY and CDR2 is SMNVEV (reference sequence).